The present T cell receptor (beta chain) was sequenced within a study of blood T cells in healthy people across ages. Whole-study results and caveats: It was the long-lived donors that had more naive CD4+ cells and higher diversity than aged donors.

Points on this clonotype: Its matching antigen is unknown.

The germline V gene has CDR1 MGHRA and CDR2 YSYEKL. CDR3 size: 17 residues. The V and J ends lost 4 bases and 4 bases, in that order; junction bases with no gene match: 11. Combining a sample-barcoded 5' primer with a J-beta primer mix, a second PCR ran for roughly 7 to 12 cycles. Each CDR3 protein is one row after TCRdb ran MiXCR on the 5' RACE reads. The data hold more than 700,000 distinct CDR3 sequences, with 53% observed a single time. Sequenced sample: blood. This chain connects TRBV4-1 to TRBJ2-5, with 11 bases that match TRBD2. The clonotype comes from a man older than 75 in good health. CDR3 protein: CASSLLAGGGLIETQYF. The CDR3 DNA follows: TGCGCCAGCAGCCTTCTAGCGGGAGGTGGCCTAATAGAGACCCAGTACTTC.